Given below is one T cell receptor (beta chain) in context. Other DNA sequences from this sample encode an identical CDR3 as well. These data come from a study of OX40 agonist ivuxolimab in advanced cancers. Here immunoSEQ multiplex PCR was the method, and the copy in TCRdb shows in-frame clones only, minus some. Of 55,000 to 65,000 clones listed, around three quarters are singletons. Germline CDR1 and CDR2: LNHDA and SQIVND (reference sequence). V lost 0 bases and J 8 bases, leaving 10 bases between the germline ends. The CDR3 length is 14 residues. The chain is built from TRBV19 and TRBJ2-2; D not certain. The sequence derives from an adult with an advanced solid tumor such as melanoma, head and neck, liver or kidney cancer. The sequences come from CD4+ or CD8+ T cells sorted from blood, collected in a trial of the OX40 agonist ivuxolimab. The CDR3 DNA reads TGTGCCAGTAGTATAGACCACCCTAGGGGGGAGCTGTTTTTT. This gives the protein CASSIDHPRGELFF.